This TCR beta chain was sequenced for a study of T cells after yellow fever vaccination. Overall study findings and caveats: A weaker secondary response peaked on day 5, the primary on day 15. Post-booster repertoires again held most primary-vaccination clones (roughly 96% CD4, roughly 88% CD8).

A few counts support this clonotype. Its antigen is currently unknown. Germline loops: CDR1 SGHVS, CDR2 FNYEAQ. The CDR3 length is 14 residues. The V and J ends lost 6 bases and 2 bases respectively, with 12 bases between them. TCRdb reprocessed the 5' RACE reads with MiXCR, giving one entry per CDR3 protein. This sample has about 510,000 distinct CDR3 sequences, with just over 20% found just once. The V gene is TRBV7-6, the J gene TRBJ2-3; unclear D gene. The sequences come from PBMCs, collected more than 20 days after the first yellow fever vaccination. This receptor was taken from a man aged 18 to 35 who received the YFV17D yellow fever vaccine. The chain's CDR3 is CASSPRLPTDTQYF. The CDR3, as DNA: TGTGCCAGCAGTCCCAGGCTTCCCACAGATACGCAGTATTTT.